Listed below are T cell receptor beta chains from one sample, sequenced in a study of ipilimumab plus nivolumab after autologous stem cell transplantation. TCRdb's copy holds only in-frame clones and misses some; the assay was immunoSEQ multiplex PCR. The sample holds about 16,000 clones, around four fifths seen once. Specimen: PBMCs, collected in a trial of ipilimumab plus nivolumab as post-transplant consolidation. The receptor set was obtained from a male donor with diffuse large B-cell lymphoma. The CDR3 runs from the conserved cysteine through the conserved F or W.

V gene	J gene	CDR3 protein
TRBV14	TRBJ1-1	CASSRIGTVGTEAFF
TRBV15	TRBJ1-2	CATSRDESANYGYTF
TRBV11-3	TRBJ2-2	CASSGGTGRGTGELFF
TRBV19	TRBJ1-2	CASTRDLSYGYTF
TRBV11-3	TRBJ2-7	CASSLAYEQYF
TRBV14	TRBJ2-3	CASSQVGTTQYF
TRBV7-9	TRBJ1-2	CASSLETYGYTF
TRBV6-4	TRBJ1-2	CASSDNWGHLHF
TRBV19	TRBJ2-1	CASSITVTSGGAVLFF
TRBV6-1	TRBJ1-4	CASSAGTRPIHNEKLFF
TRBV7-2	.	CASSLGPGLPYEQYF
TRBV2	TRBJ2-1	CASSVLAGGGEQFF
TRBV7-6	TRBJ2-2	CASSLDRGGGELFF
TRBV7-9	TRBJ1-2	CASSSGQGAYGYTF
TRBV5-1	TRBJ1-4	CASSSMGSGEKLFF
TRBV6-1	TRBJ1-1	CASSGGGSDTEAFF
TRBV6-7	TRBJ2-1	CASSYGGYYNEQFF
TRBV5-6	TRBJ2-3	CASSLVPGQGPNYDTQYF
TRBV27	TRBJ2-5	CATTINSVGRETQYF
TRBV6-5	TRBJ1-2	CASSNEPGRVGGYTF
TRBV11-2	TRBJ2-7	CASSLEIYEQYF
TRBV19	TRBJ1-2	CATRVDEANTEEGYGYTF
TRBV30	TRBJ1-4	CAWATGATNEKLFF
TRBV5-4	TRBJ2-7	CASSLAGGLYEQYF
TRBV27	TRBJ2-3	CASSLSTSGRFEDTQYF
TRBV4-3	.	CASSPDRSSSYEQYF
TRBV4-3	TRBJ2-3	CASSKGTGAFSDTQYF
TRBV4-1	TRBJ2-2	CASSHGLVAGGLGTGELFF